These 20 T cell receptor beta chains were all obtained from the same sample, sequenced in a study of molecular identifiers for immune sequencing clone quantification (dated by TCRdb to 2017 to 2018). Library preparation used PCR. Sequenced using a NextSeq 500. TCRdb trimmed the raw reads at Q25, called clones with MiXCR and kept productive beta chains. Rows are combined by CDR3 protein, so each entry shows the most common genes and DNA. Within this sample are hundreds of thousands of distinct CDR3 sequences, with around 25% of them counted one time only. The biggest ten clones account for 0.78% of the sample. Sequencing was carried out using naive CD8+ T cells from blood, with Jurkat cell RNA spiked in. The meaning of the sample's cell subset or site label: FACS-sorted CD8+CD4-CCR7+CD45RA+ naive T cells. These TCRs come from a human donor in good health. Some libraries in this study had Jurkat cell RNA spiked in.

This clonotype occurred a few times. This chain connects TRBV2 to TRBJ2-5; TRBD1 agrees at 11 bases. V was clipped by 6 bases and J by 5 bases; unmatched bases: 5. This CDR3 region has 14 residues. The V gene's germline CDR1 is SNHLY and CDR2 FYNNEI. CDR3 amino acids: CASRKGTGGETQYF. The CDR3, as DNA: TGTGCCAGCAGAAAAGGGACAGGGGGTGAGACCCAGTACTTC. Filled out from reference TRBV2 and TRBJ2-5, the complete variable domain reads EPEVTQTPSHQVTQMGQEVILRCVPISNHLYFYWYRQILGQKVEFLVSFYNNEISEKSEIFDDQFSVERPDGSNFTLKIRSTKLEDSAMYFCASRKGTGGETQYFGPGTRLLVL.

About this clonotype: A much larger clone differs by one base, so this may be a read error. The V and J genes are TRBV7-2 and TRBJ2-1; tentative D call: TRBD2 (5 bases). Germline V gene sequence: CDR1 SGHTA, CDR2 FQGNSA. CDR3 length: 14 residues. The CDR3 region has the DNA TGTGCCAGCAGCTTTCAGCGGAACTACAATGAGCAGATCTTC. Its protein is CASSFQRNYNEQIF.

This clonotype has just a few counts. The gene calls are TRBV19 and TRBJ2-3, with D tentatively TRBD1 or TRBD2 (6 bases each). The CDR3 length is 14 residues. V shed 4 bases and J shed 7 bases, with 15 bases lying between them. Germline V gene lookup returns CDR1 LNHDA and CDR2 SQIVND (reference sequence). This CDR3 reads CASSSANRDYTQYF. CDR3 in DNA: TGTGCCAGTAGTAGCGCCAACAGGGACTATACGCAGTATTTT.

The V call is TRBV2, the J call TRBJ2-3; either TRBD1 or TRBD2 may fit D (6 bases each). The ends were cut back, 11 bases at V and 2 bases at J, with 26 bases in the middle. The germline V gene encodes CDR1 SNHLY and CDR2 FYNNEI. The CDR3 spans 17 residues. CDR3 protein: CAGMGSGGHTLTDTQYF. The CDR3 coding sequence is TGTGCCGGCATGGGTTCCGGGGGCCACACTCTCACAGATACGCAGTATTTT.

This clonotype was picked up many times. The chain recombines TRBV29-1 with TRBJ1-1; 7 bases map to TRBD1. CDR3 size: 11 residues. CDR1 SQVTM and CDR2 ANQGSEA come from the germline V gene. V trimming: 6 bases; J trimming: 7 bases; junction bases outside the gene matches: 5. The DNA for the CDR3 is TGCAGCGTAGTTAGGGACAGTGAAGCTTTCTTT. Amino acid sequence: CSVVRDSEAFF. The full variable domain, with the rest looked up from reference TRBV29-1 and TRBJ1-1, is SAVISQKPSRDICQRGTSLTIQCQVDSQVTMMFWYRQQPGQSLTLIATANQGSEATYESGFVIDKFPISRPNLTFSTLTVSNMSPEDSSIYLCSVVRDSEAFFGQGTRLTVV.

This clonotype was detected ten times or more. This sequence joins TRBV28 and TRBJ2-4, with D perhaps matching TRBD2 (5 bases). Germline V gene sequence: CDR1 MDHEN, CDR2 SYDVKM. Trimming pared 1 base from V and 8 bases from J, leaving 15 bases between. CDR3 length: 15 residues. The CDR3 DNA reads as TGTGCCAGCAGTTTATTCGACTTGGGGAGAGACATTCAGTACTTC. Translating gives CASSLFDLGRDIQYF.

This clonotype was counted a few times. CDR3 region: CASSLAGGSVNTGELFF. The CDR3 DNA sequence: TGTGCCAGCAGCTTAGCTGGGGGAAGTGTGAACACCGGGGAGCTGTTTTTT. The rearrangement links TRBV7-2 to TRBJ2-2; D could derive from TRBD1 or TRBD2 (5 bases each). CDR1 and CDR2 from the germline V gene are SGHTA and FQGNSA. V lost 0 bases and J lost 1, with 12 bases in between. The CDR3 sequence is 17 residues long. Full variable domain (missing parts from reference TRBV7-2 and TRBJ2-2): GAGVSQSPSNKVTEKGKDVELRCDPISGHTALYWYRQSLGQGLEFLIYFQGNSAPDKSGLPSDRFSAERTGGSVSTLTIQRTQQEDSAVYLCASSLAGGSVNTGELFFGEGSRLTVL.

Worth noting for this clonotype: This may stem from a read error, because a much larger clone lies one nucleotide away. This chain uses TRBV7-9 with TRBJ2-7; possibly TRBD2 for D (6 bases). With 5 bases removed from V and 9 bases from J, the gap between germline ends came to 17 bases. The CDR3 runs 13 residues. CDR1 and CDR2 from the germline V gene are SEHNR and FQNEAQ (reference sequence). CDR3 in amino acids: CASSPSVSFGQYF. The CDR3, as DNA: TGTGCCAGCAGCCCTAGCGTGAGTTTTGGGCAGTACTTC.

This clonotype was observed a handful of times. This rearrangement joins TRBV3-1 to TRBJ2-7; 8 bases agree with TRBD1. The CDR3 spans 15 residues. Germline V lookup: CDR1 LGHDT, CDR2 YNNKEL (reference sequence). With 4 bases clipped from V and 3 bases from J, the junction kept 8 bases outside the gene matches. CDR3 protein: CASSPHRGDRYEQYF. The CDR3 nucleotides are TGTGCCAGCAGCCCGCACAGGGGGGATCGCTACGAGCAGTACTTC.

This clonotype was seen at least ten times. This CDR3 reads CASGTGNEQYF. CDR3 bases: TGTGCCAGCGGGACAGGGAACGAGCAGTACTTC. This rearrangement joins TRBV6-2 or TRBV6-3 to TRBJ2-7; 9 nucleotides align to TRBD1. V lost 8 bases, J lost 5 bases, and 1 base stayed unmatched. CDR3 length: 11 amino acids. Germline assignment: CDR1 MNHEY and CDR2 SVGEGT.

This chain uses TRBV6-5 with TRBJ2-7; D perhaps matches TRBD1 (5 bases). The CDR3 contains 16 residues. The germline gives CDR1 MNHEY, CDR2 SVGAGI. The ends were cut back, 11 bases at V and 6 bases at J, with 29 bases in the middle. CDR3 residues: CAGNLFWAGRFSEQYF. The CDR3 nucleotides read TGTGCCGGCAACCTCTTCTGGGCAGGGCGTTTTTCCGAGCAGTACTTC.

This clonotype was detected ten times or more. The junction shows a germline mismatch at one end, possibly a read error. V is TRBV4-1 and J is TRBJ1-4; D remains ambiguous. The germline gives CDR1 MGHRA, CDR2 YSYEKL. CDR3 length: 11 amino acids. Written as DNA, the CDR3 is TGCGCCAGCAGCCACTTGGGCTACTTTGTTTTT. It encodes CASSHLGYFVF.

This clonotype showed up many times. The V gene is TRBV28, the J gene TRBJ2-2, with D uncertain. V lost 5 bases to trimming and J lost 4 bases, with 11 bases between them. CDR1 MDHEN and CDR2 SYDVKM come from the germline V gene. The CDR3 is made up of 14 amino acids. The DNA of the CDR3 is TGTGCCAGCAGTCCCTTACAGCCCACCGGGGAGCTGTTTTTT. The encoded protein is CASSPLQPTGELFF.

The chain is built from TRBV13 and TRBJ2-2; 11 nucleotides align to TRBD1. With V trimmed by 5 bases and J by 0 bases, 5 bases remained unmatched. This CDR3 contains 17 residues. Germline CDR1 is PRHDT and CDR2 is FYEKMQ (reference sequence). The CDR3 DNA sequence: TGTGCCAGCAGCCCGGACAGGGGGCATCCGAACACCGGGGAGCTGTTTTTT. Translated: CASSPDRGHPNTGELFF. The complete variable domain, with remaining parts taken from reference TRBV13 and TRBJ2-2, reads AAGVIQSPRHLIKEKRETATLKCYPIPRHDTVYWYQQGPGQDPQFLISFYEKMQSDKGSIPDRFSAQQFSDYHSELNMSSLELGDSALYFCASSPDRGHPNTGELFFGEGSRLTVL.

A word on this clonotype: Being one base from a much bigger clone, this may be a read error. The J gene is TRBJ2-5, the V gene TRBV7-9; D gene uncertain. In germline, CDR1 is SEHNR, CDR2 FQNEAQ (reference sequence). The CDR3 totals 14 residues. Here the CDR3 reads CASSFTRSQEPQYF. The CDR3 nucleotides read TGTGCCAGCAGCTTCACCAGGAGCCAAGAGCCCCAGTACTTC.

The chain employs TRBV7-2 and TRBJ1-2; 9 bases are shared with TRBD1. The germline V gene encodes CDR1 SGHTA and CDR2 FQGNSA. The J segment lost 8 bases and the V segment lost 5 bases, leaving 12 bases of the junction unmatched. The CDR3 runs 15 residues. CDR3 in amino acids: CASSGQGQGSSGYTF. The CDR3 DNA sequence: TGTGCCAGCAGCGGACAGGGACAGGGATCTTCCGGCTACACCTTC.

With regard to this clonotype: Being one base from a much bigger clone, this may be a read error. This rearrangement joins TRBV7-9 to TRBJ1-1; D gene unclear. Per germline, CDR1 SEHNR and CDR2 FQNEAQ (reference sequence). V was clipped by 2 bases and J by 5 bases, with 12 bases between them. CDR3 length equals 14 residues. DNA of the CDR3: TGTGCCAGCAGCTTACTCGGGCAGCTTACTGAAGCTTTCTTT. This sequence encodes CASSLLGQLTEAFF.

The chain has TRBV4-1 and TRBJ1-2; TRBD1 matches 11 bases. Germline V CDR1 and CDR2: MGHRA, YSYEKL. This CDR3 comprises 16 residues. V trimming: 2 bases; J trimming: 7 bases; junction bases outside the gene matches: 9. CDR3 in amino acids: CASSQQVGQGVIGYTF. CDR3 sequence (DNA): TGCGCCAGCAGCCAACAAGTGGGACAGGGGGTAATTGGCTACACCTTC.

This clonotype was counted many times. J is TRBJ2-3 and V is TRBV5-1; 8 nucleotides match TRBD2. CDR1 is SGHRS and CDR2 is YFSETQ in the germline V gene. The junction had 7 bases not matched to a gene; V was cut back by 0 bases and J by 1 base. This CDR3 has 17 residues. CDR3 bases: TGCGCCAGCAGCTTGGCCGCGGGACTAGAAGGCACAGATACGCAGTATTTT. It is translated as CASSLAAGLEGTDTQYF.

This clonotype was observed a handful of times. The chain employs TRBV19 and TRBJ2-7; weak D call: TRBD2 (5 bases). V lost 2 bases to trimming and J lost 3 bases, with 8 bases between them. The CDR3 has 13 amino acids. Germline CDR1 reads LNHDA; CDR2 reads SQIVND (reference sequence). The DNA for the CDR3 is TGTGCCAGTAGTATAAGACGGGACTACGAGCAGTACTTC. This translates into CASSIRRDYEQYF.